Listed here are 4 T cell receptor beta chains from one sample, sequenced in a study of cytomegalovirus exposure and HLA in healthy donors. The PCR employed 60 Vbeta primers together with 13 Jbeta primers. The assay was immunoSEQ multiplex PCR, and TCRdb's table has in-frame clones only and misses some. The repertoire holds 150,000 to 200,000 clones, with approximately 79% as singletons. The source material was PBMCs. Every receptor here comes from a man aged 35 to 55 in good health and CMV-seropositive.

V and J are TRBV9 and TRBJ2-7, with 10 bases that match TRBD2. This CDR3 has 20 amino acids. Germline CDR1 reads SGDLS; CDR2 reads YYNGEE. V lost 0 bases to trimming and J lost 4 bases; unmatched junction nucleotides: 19. The DNA for the CDR3 is TGTGCCAGCAGCGTAGGGGAGAATCTATGGACTAGCGGATCCCAATACGAGCAGTACTTC. Its translation is CASSVGENLWTSGSQYEQYF. The full variable domain, with the rest looked up from reference TRBV9 and TRBJ2-7, is DSGVTQTPKHLITATGQRVTLRCSPRSGDLSVYWYQQSLDQGLQFLIQYYNGEERAKGNILERFSAQQFPDLHSELNLSSLELGDSALYFCASSVGENLWTSGSQYEQYFGPGTRLTVT.

This chain connects TRBV25-1 to TRBJ2-5, with 7 bases matching TRBD1. The CDR3 runs to 16 residues. Per the germline V gene, CDR1 is MGHDK and CDR2 is SYGVNS. V lost 1 base to trimming and J lost 1 base; unmatched junction nucleotides: 6. The CDR3 sequence: CASSEWGRGSQETQYF. CDR3 coding DNA: TGTGCCAGCAGTGAATGGGGCAGGGGGTCCCAAGAGACCCAGTACTTC.

The chain recombines TRBV6-1 with TRBJ1-3; 8 bases line up with TRBD1. There are 16 residues in the CDR3. Germline loops: CDR1 MNHNS, CDR2 SASEGT. With 2 bases clipped from V and 4 bases from J, the junction kept 7 bases outside the gene matches. CDR3 in amino acids: CASSEQGAGAGNTIYF. The CDR3 DNA follows: TGTGCCAGCAGTGAACAGGGGGCCGGTGCGGGAAACACCATATATTTT.

The gene calls are TRBV6-1 and TRBJ1-5, with D possibly being TRBD1 (6 bases). CDR3 size: 13 residues. Germline assignment: CDR1 MNHNS and CDR2 SASEGT. Trimming took off 4 bases at V and 7 bases at J, with 11 bases between the two ends. CDR3 region: CASSGSQGQPQHF. DNA for the CDR3: TGTGCCAGCAGTGGAAGTCAGGGGCAGCCCCAGCATTTT.